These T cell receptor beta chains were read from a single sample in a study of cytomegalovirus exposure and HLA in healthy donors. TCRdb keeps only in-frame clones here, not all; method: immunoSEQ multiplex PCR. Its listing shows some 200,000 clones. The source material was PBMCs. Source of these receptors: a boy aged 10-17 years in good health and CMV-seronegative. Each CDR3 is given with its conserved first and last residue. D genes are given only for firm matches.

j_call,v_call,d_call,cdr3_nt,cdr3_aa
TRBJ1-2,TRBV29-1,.,TGCAGCGTTGGGCACGGGGGGCGGGATAACTATGGCTACACCTTC,CSVGHGGRDNYGYTF
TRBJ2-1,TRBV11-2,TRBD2,TGTGCCAGCAGCCTAACCCCTAGCGGGGGGAACAATGAGCAGTTCTTC,CASSLTPSGGNNEQFF
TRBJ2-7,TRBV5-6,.,TGTGCCAGCAGCCCGAGGGAGAACTCCTACGAGCAGTACTTC,CASSPRENSYEQYF
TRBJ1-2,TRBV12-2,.,TGTGCAAGTCGCTTAGCGGAAGGGGGCGACTATGGCTACACCTTC,CASRLAEGGDYGYTF
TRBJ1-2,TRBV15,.,TGTGCCACCAGCGCACGGGGGGGAGGCTACACCTTC,CATSARGGGYTF
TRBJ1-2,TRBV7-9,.,TGTGCCAGCAGCTTAGAAACCCCCGGGATCGGCGGCTACACCTTC,CASSLETPGIGGYTF
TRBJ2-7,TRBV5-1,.,TGCGCCAGCAGTCAAGACGGGTACGAGCAGTACTTC,CASSQDGYEQYF
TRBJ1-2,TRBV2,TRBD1,TGTGCCAGCAGTGGCTACAGGGGGAAATCGGGCGGCTACACCTTC,CASSGYRGKSGGYTF
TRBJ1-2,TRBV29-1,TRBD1,TGCAGCGTTGAACCGATAGACAGGGTAGATGGCTACACCTTC,CSVEPIDRVDGYTF
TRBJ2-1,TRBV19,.,TGTGCCAGTAGTTTTTACAGGGCCACCTACAATGAGCAGTTCTTC,CASSFYRATYNEQFF
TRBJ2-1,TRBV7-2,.,TGTGCCAGCAGCTTATCCTGGACAGCCGGAAATGAGCAGTTCTTC,CASSLSWTAGNEQFF
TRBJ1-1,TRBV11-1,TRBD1,TGTGCCAGCAGCACCCGGACAGGGCGAGCGACTGAAGCTTTCTTT,CASSTRTGRATEAFF
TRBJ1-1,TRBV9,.,TGTGCCAGCAGCCCAACAGGGACCTTCGAAGCTTTCTTT,CASSPTGTFEAFF
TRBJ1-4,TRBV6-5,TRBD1,TGTGCCAGCAGTCTACGACAGGGGGCGGGGGAACTGTTTTTT,CASSLRQGAGELFF
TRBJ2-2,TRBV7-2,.,TGTGCCAGCAACCAATACGCCCTGCGCGGGGAGCTGTTTTTT,CASNQYALRGELFF
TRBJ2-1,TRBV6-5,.,TGTGCCAGCAGTTTGGGGACACCCTCCTACAATGAGCAGTTCTTC,CASSLGTPSYNEQFF
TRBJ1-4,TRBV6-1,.,TGTGCCAGCAGTGAAGCCCGGGGGGGGAGTGAAAAACTGTTTTTT,CASSEARGGSEKLFF
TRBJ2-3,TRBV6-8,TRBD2,TGTGCCAGCAGCCCGGGAGCGGGGGGGCCCGTAGATACGCAGTATTTT,CASSPGAGGPVDTQYF
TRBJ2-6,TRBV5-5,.,TGTGCCAGCAGCGCCCTAAGCCCTCCTTACTCTGGGGCCAACGTCCTGACTTTC,CASSALSPPYSGANVLTF
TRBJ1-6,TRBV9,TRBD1,TGTGCCAGCAGCGTAGGGGACAGGGGGACACCCCTCCACTTT,CASSVGDRGTPLHF
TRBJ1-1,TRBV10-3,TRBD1,TGTGCCATCAGTGAGTCAGGCGATGGACAGGGGGCGGTTGCTTTCTTT,CAISESGDGQGAVAFF
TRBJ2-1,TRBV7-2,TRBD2,TGTGCCAGCAGCTTAGCGCTAATAGCGGGGGGGTCCTTAGAGCAGTTCTTC,CASSLALIAGGSLEQFF
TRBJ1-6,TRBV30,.,TGTGCCTGCCGGGGGGAGTACAATTCACCCCTCCACTTT,CACRGEYNSPLHF
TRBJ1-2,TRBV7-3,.,TGTGCCAGCAGCTCTGACGGAGATGGCTACACCTTC,CASSSDGDGYTF
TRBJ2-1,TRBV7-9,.,TGTGCCAGCAGGACTCCAGGGGCCCCCTGGGATGAGCAGTTCTTC,CASRTPGAPWDEQFF
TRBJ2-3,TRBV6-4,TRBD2,TGTGCCAGCAGTGAGGTAGCGGGGGGCCAGAGAGATACGCAGTATTTT,CASSEVAGGQRDTQYF
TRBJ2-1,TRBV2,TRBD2,TGTGCCAGTAGCGGGGGGGCCAGGGGGGATGAGCAGTTCTTC,CASSGGARGDEQFF
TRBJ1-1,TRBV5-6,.,TGTGCCAGCGCATGGGAGGGGAGGGAATTCGGTGAAGCTTTCTTT,CASAWEGREFGEAFF
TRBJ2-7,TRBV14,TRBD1,TGTGCCAGCAGCGTGCTCCGGGACAGGGGAGGGAACGAGCAGTACTTC,CASSVLRDRGGNEQYF
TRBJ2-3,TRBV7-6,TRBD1,TGTGCCAGCAGCTTATTGGTTCCATGGGACAGGGGTAACACAGATACGCAGTATTTT,CASSLLVPWDRGNTDTQYF
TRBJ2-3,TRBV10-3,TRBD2,TGTGCCAGCCGGGCGAGGGCGGGGGGGCCAGATACGCAGTATTTT,CASRARAGGPDTQYF
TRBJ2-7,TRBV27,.,TGTGCCAGCAGTCTTGGCCGGGGCTACGAGCAGTACTTC,CASSLGRGYEQYF
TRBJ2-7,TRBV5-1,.,TGCGCCAGCAGCTTGGAGGGGCCGAGCTCCTACGAGCAGTACTTC,CASSLEGPSSYEQYF
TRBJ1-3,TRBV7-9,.,TGTGCCAGCAGCCCCAGGGATTTACCCTCTGGAAACACCATATATTTT,CASSPRDLPSGNTIYF
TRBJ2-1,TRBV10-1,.,TGCGCCAGCAGCCGGACAGTGAATGAGCAGTTCTTC,CASSRTVNEQFF
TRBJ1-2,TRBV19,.,TGTGCCAGTAGTCTCCCGGGACATAAAGGCTTCTATGGCTACACCTTC,CASSLPGHKGFYGYTF
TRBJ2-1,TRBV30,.,TGTGCCTGGAGTGGCGGGGGCGGGAATGAGCAGTTCTTC,CAWSGGGGNEQFF
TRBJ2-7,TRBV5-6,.,TGTGCCAGCAGCTTGGCAGACTACAGGGTCCACGAGCAGTACTTC,CASSLADYRVHEQYF
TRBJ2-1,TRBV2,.,TGTGCCAGCGGTCATGAAGGGGGGGGCTTCAATGAGCAGTTCTTC,CASGHEGGGFNEQFF
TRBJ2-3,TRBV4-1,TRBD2,TGCGCCAGCAGCCAAGAGGAGGCGCGGGGGGGCGCGAGAGAAGATACGCAGTATTTT,CASSQEEARGGAREDTQYF
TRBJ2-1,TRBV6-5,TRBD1,TGTGCCAGCAGTTTGGGACAGGGAGGCCACAATGAGCAGTTCTTC,CASSLGQGGHNEQFF
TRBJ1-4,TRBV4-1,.,TGCGCCAGCAGCCAAGATCATGGCGGAGGGCGCGAAAAACTGTTTTTT,CASSQDHGGGREKLFF
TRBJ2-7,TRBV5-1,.,TGCGCCAGCAGCAATGTGAGCCCCACCTACGAGCAGTACTTC,CASSNVSPTYEQYF
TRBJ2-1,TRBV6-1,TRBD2,TGTGCCAGCAGTGAGATCGGCCCAGCGGGGGATGAGCAGTTCTTC,CASSEIGPAGDEQFF
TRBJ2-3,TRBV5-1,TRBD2,TGCGCCAGCAGCCACCAACGGGAGGGCCGTACGCAGTATTTT,CASSHQREGRTQYF
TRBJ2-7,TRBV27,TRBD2,TGTGCCAGCAGTTGGGGGGCGGGGGGCACCTACGAGCAGTACTTC,CASSWGAGGTYEQYF
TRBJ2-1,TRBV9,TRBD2,TGTGCCAGCAGCTATCAGAGCGGGGGTTACAATGAGCAGTTCTTC,CASSYQSGGYNEQFF
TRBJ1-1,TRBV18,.,TGTGCCAGCTCACCGTCCGTGAACACTGAAGCTTTCTTT,CASSPSVNTEAFF
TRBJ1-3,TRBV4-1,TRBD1,TGCGCCAGCAGCCAAGATCCGGGACAGCTAGGAAACACCATATATTTT,CASSQDPGQLGNTIYF
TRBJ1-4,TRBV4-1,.,TGCGCCAGCAGCCTCTCAACTAATGAAAAACTGTTTTTT,CASSLSTNEKLFF
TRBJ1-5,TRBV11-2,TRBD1,TGTGCCAGCAGCCCACAGGGGGTAGGCAATCAGCCCCAGCATTTT,CASSPQGVGNQPQHF
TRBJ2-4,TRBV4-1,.,TGCGCCAGCAGCCCGGTAGCCAAAAACATTCAGTACTTC,CASSPVAKNIQYF
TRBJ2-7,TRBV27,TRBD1,TGTGCCAGCAGGCCGTCGACAGGGGAGTACGAGCAGTACTTC,CASRPSTGEYEQYF
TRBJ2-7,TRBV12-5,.,TGTGCTAGTCAGGGCGCCAACTACGAGCAGTACTTC,CASQGANYEQYF
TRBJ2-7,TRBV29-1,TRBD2,TGCAGCGTTCCACTAGCGGGGGGGCCTCATTACCCCTACGAGCAGTACTTC,CSVPLAGGPHYPYEQYF
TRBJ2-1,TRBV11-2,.,TGTGCCAGCAGCTTTCCCGGTCGGAGACCGGCGTTTTACAATGAGCAGTTCTTC,CASSFPGRRPAFYNEQFF
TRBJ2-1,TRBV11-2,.,TGTGCCAGCAGCTCGCGACTAGATAGTGAGCAGTTCTTC,CASSSRLDSEQFF
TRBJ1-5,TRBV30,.,TGTGCCTGGAGGGGCCAACCCAATCAGCCCCAGCATTTT,CAWRGQPNQPQHF
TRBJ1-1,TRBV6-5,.,TGTGCCAGCAGTTACAATCGGTTAGGGGGCACTGAAGCTTTCTTT,CASSYNRLGGTEAFF
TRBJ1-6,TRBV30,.,TGTGCCTGGGCCTCTCTATTCAGGGAAAATTCACCCCTCCACTTT,CAWASLFRENSPLHF